The 29 T cell receptor beta chains given below trace back to one sample, sequenced in a study of blood T cell repertoires in COVID-19. Only in-frame clones appear in the TCRdb table, and some are missing; sequencing was by immunoSEQ multiplex PCR. This table holds approximately 440,000 clones, approximately 86% found once. Sequencing was done on a sample of PBMCs or T cells enriched from blood (not recorded which). These receptors originate from a woman younger than 30 who had recovered from COVID-19.

This rearrangement joins TRBV27 to TRBJ2-1, with 11 bases lining up with TRBD1. The CDR3 consists of 16 residues. Losses at the gene ends were 1 base for V and 6 bases for J; bases not matched to a gene: 5. Germline V gives CDR1 MNHEY, CDR2 SMNVEV (reference sequence). CDR3 sequence reads: CASSLYGDRGSNEQFF. The CDR3 DNA is TGTGCCAGCAGTTTATATGGGGACAGGGGGAGCAATGAGCAGTTCTTC.

The gene calls are TRBV28 and TRBJ1-5; TRBD1 matches at 9 bases. Trimming cost V 6 bases and J 6 bases; bases outside gene matches: 12. The CDR3 runs to 16 residues. Germline CDR1 and CDR2: MDHEN and SYDVKM. In DNA, the CDR3 is TGTGCCAGCAGCCTCGTGACAGGGGGAGGCGGTCAGCCCCAGCATTTT. It is translated as CASSLVTGGGGQPQHF.

The chain carries TRBV5-1 and TRBJ2-3, with 14 nucleotides matching TRBD2. The germline V gene encodes CDR1 SGHRS and CDR2 YFSETQ. The V gene end was trimmed by 9 bases and the J gene end by 4 bases; junction bases not matched to a gene: 7. The CDR3 sequence is 15 residues long. The CDR3 DNA reads TGCGCCACCTCGACTAGCGGGGGGGCATCAGATACGCAGTATTTT. Translation gives CATSTSGGASDTQYF.

This chain uses TRBV4-1 with TRBJ1-1; possibly TRBD1 for D (5 bases). Trimming took 3 bases from V and 7 from J, leaving 21 bases between them. This CDR3 has 16 residues. Germline V gene sequence: CDR1 MGHRA, CDR2 YSYEKL. The CDR3 sequence is CASSQHGTDPLIEAFF. As DNA, the CDR3 is TGCGCCAGCAGCCAGCACGGGACTGATCCCTTGATTGAAGCTTTCTTT.

CDR3 sequence (DNA): TGTGCCAGCTCACGACAGGGAAGTGATCAGCCCCAGCATTTT. It specifies CASSRQGSDQPQHF. The chain carries TRBV18 and TRBJ1-5; 7 positions agree with TRBD1. The CDR3 consists of 14 residues. The germline gives CDR1 KGHSH, CDR2 LQKENI. The ends lost 4 bases at V and 5 bases at J; junction bases unmatched: 5.

This clone was observed once. The rearrangement joins TRBV7-2 to TRBJ1-2; TRBD1 matches 9 bases. CDR1 is SGHTA and CDR2 is FQGNSA in the germline V gene. The CDR3 has 14 residues. V lost 5 bases to trimming and J lost 5 bases; unmatched junction nucleotides: 6. CDR3: CASSPPGQGYGYTF. As DNA, the CDR3 is TGTGCCAGCAGCCCACCGGGACAGGGTTATGGCTACACCTTC.

The chain is built from TRBV6-5 and TRBJ1-4, with D possibly matching TRBD1 (6 bases). The V and J ends lost 7 bases and 6 bases respectively, with 18 bases between them. The CDR3 runs to 15 residues. CDR1 and CDR2 from the germline V gene are MNHEY and SVGAGI. This CDR3 reads CASTRTWGPDEKLFF. In DNA, the CDR3 is TGTGCCAGCACCCGGACTTGGGGGCCGGATGAAAAACTGTTTTTT.

This chain links TRBV6-5 with TRBJ1-6; no definite D call. The CDR3 runs to 14 residues. Per the germline V gene, CDR1 is MNHEY and CDR2 is SVGAGI. With 10 bases removed from V and 7 bases from J, the gap between germline ends came to 17 bases. The CDR3 sequence is CATTPEGGNSPLHF. DNA of the CDR3: TGTGCCACAACCCCCGAGGGAGGAAATTCACCCCTCCACTTT.

The chain couples TRBV4-1 to TRBJ2-3, with TRBD2 matching 12 bases. The CDR3 has 19 residues. Per the germline V gene, CDR1 is MGHRA and CDR2 is YSYEKL. Trimming took 1 base from V and 6 from J; bases not matched to a gene: 14. CDR3 sequence (DNA): TGCGCCAGCAGCCAAGTTGAACCTTGGGCTAGCGGGGGGGCCGATACGCAGTATTTT. Its translation: CASSQVEPWASGGADTQYF.

V is TRBV6-1 and J is TRBJ2-2, with a weak D call TRBD1 (5 bases). This CDR3 is 16 amino acids long. Looked up from germline, CDR1 is MNHNS and CDR2 is SASEGT. V shed 4 bases and J shed 0 bases, with 12 bases lying between them. Here the CDR3 reads CASSVRQISNTGELFF. The CDR3 DNA follows: TGTGCCAGCAGTGTCAGACAGATTTCGAACACCGGGGAGCTGTTTTTT.

The rearrangement links TRBV19 to TRBJ2-7; no clear D. There are 14 residues in the CDR3. V was trimmed by 4 bases and J by 2 bases, leaving 12 bases between them. The V gene's germline CDR1 is LNHDA and CDR2 SQIVND (reference sequence). Written as DNA, the CDR3 is TGTGCCAGTAGTACCCATGACATGGCCTACGAGCAGTACTTC. This sequence encodes CASSTHDMAYEQYF.

The J gene is TRBJ1-4, the V gene TRBV28; 7 bases align to TRBD1. Losses at the gene ends were 6 bases for V and 9 bases for J; bases not matched to a gene: 13. CDR1 and CDR2 from the germline V gene are MDHEN and SYDVKM. CDR3 length equals 15 residues. This CDR3 reads CASSSTGVGSKKLFF. The CDR3 DNA sequence: TGTGCCAGCAGCTCAACAGGGGTAGGCTCAAAAAAACTGTTTTTT.

The rearrangement joins TRBV12-3 or TRBV12-4 to TRBJ1-1; the D gene is possibly TRBD1 (5 bases). V was trimmed by 5 bases and J by 8 bases, leaving 12 bases between them. CDR3 size: 12 residues. The CDR3 DNA follows: TGTGCCAGCAGTCGCAGGGACTCAGAAGCTTTCTTT. Translation: CASSRRDSEAFF.

This chain uses TRBV6-5 with TRBJ1-1; 8 bases map to TRBD1. There are 14 residues in the CDR3. Trimming cost V 10 bases and J 0 bases; bases outside gene matches: 7. The germline gives CDR1 MNHEY, CDR2 SVGAGI. The DNA for the CDR3 is TGTGCCACCGAGGACAGGGTCCTGAACACTGAAGCTTTCTTT. This codes for CATEDRVLNTEAFF.

The chain couples TRBV2 to TRBJ2-7; a weak D match, TRBD2 (6 bases). V shed 8 bases and J shed 0 bases, with 11 bases lying between them. The CDR3 totals 13 residues. Germline CDR1 and CDR2: SNHLY and FYNNEI. In DNA form, the CDR3 reads TGTGCCAGCGGGGGGTCCGACTCCTACGAGCAGTACTTC. It yields the protein CASGGSDSYEQYF.

The chain employs TRBV6-5 and TRBJ1-5; D uncertain. The CDR3 runs to 13 residues. V was cut by 6 bases and J by 0 bases, with 6 bases left in between. CDR1 and CDR2 (germline): MNHEY, SVGAGI. DNA for the CDR3: TGTGCCAGCAGCACAGTTAGCAATCAGCCCCAGCATTTT. Protein sequence: CASSTVSNQPQHF.

This clone showed up just a few times. This chain uses TRBV2 with TRBJ1-2; the D is unclear. Germline-derived CDR1 and CDR2 are SNHLY and FYNNEI. Trimming pared 4 bases from V and 4 bases from J, leaving 10 bases between. The CDR3 is 13 residues long. CDR3 in DNA: TGTGCCAGCAGTGTGTCCACAAGCTATGGCTACACCTTC. It encodes CASSVSTSYGYTF.

V and J are TRBV10-1 and TRBJ1-3, with D tentatively TRBD1 (5 bases). V shed 0 bases and J shed 2 bases, with 11 bases lying between them. Per the germline V gene, CDR1 is WNHNN and CDR2 is SYGVQD (reference sequence). This CDR3 has 16 residues. CDR3 sequence (DNA): TGCGCCAGCAGTGAGTCGACTTCAGGGACTGGAAACACCATATATTTT. Amino acid sequence: CASSESTSGTGNTIYF.

This clone has just one count. The rearrangement joins TRBV24-1 to TRBJ2-7, with a weak D call TRBD2 (5 bases). Germline V gene data show CDR1 as KGHDR and CDR2 as SFDVKD. Trimming removed 12 bases from V and 0 bases from J, with 17 bases in between. This CDR3 spans 14 amino acids. The CDR3 DNA reads TGTGCCGCCCGAGGAGGCCTATACTCCTACGAGCAGTACTTC. This sequence encodes CAARGGLYSYEQYF.

This sequence joins TRBV6-1 and TRBJ2-6; D uncertain. This CDR3 is built from 17 residues. Germline lookup yields CDR1 MNHNS and CDR2 SASEGT. The V and J ends lost 6 bases and 0 bases respectively, with 15 bases between them. The DNA for the CDR3 is TGTGCCAGCAGAGAACTACTTAAGAGCTCTGGGGCCAACGTCCTGACTTTC. The encoded protein is CASRELLKSSGANVLTF.

The rearrangement joins TRBV2 to TRBJ1-6, with D hard to call. V was shortened by 7 bases and J by 6 bases, with 7 bases between the two germline ends. The CDR3 has 12 residues. Germline V gene lookup returns CDR1 SNHLY and CDR2 FYNNEI. Here the CDR3 reads CASKEGNSPLHF. In DNA, the CDR3 is TGTGCCAGCAAGGAGGGTAATTCACCCCTCCACTTT.

The chain has TRBV7-3 and TRBJ2-1, with 7 bases lining up with TRBD2. The CDR3 extends over 15 amino acids. CDR1 is SGHTA, CDR2 FQGTGA, per germline. J was trimmed by 4 bases and V by 1 base; bases with no gene match: 4. The CDR3 loop reads CASSLIGGSYNEQFF. As DNA, the CDR3 is TGTGCCAGCAGCTTAATCGGGGGGTCTTACAATGAGCAGTTCTTC.

The gene calls are TRBV5-1 and TRBJ2-7, with TRBD2 as a possible D gene (6 bases). V was pared by 4 bases and J by 7 bases, with 15 bases between. This CDR3 is built from 13 residues. Per germline, CDR1 SGHRS and CDR2 YFSETQ. CDR3 residues: CASSLRPGREQYF. The CDR3 DNA reads as TGCGCCAGCAGCCTCCGACCAGGGAGGGAGCAGTACTTC.

This chain uses TRBV3-1 (or the pseudogene TRBV3-2) with TRBJ2-7; 10 bases are a match to TRBD2. The trim removed 1 base at V and 4 bases at J, leaving 4 bases unmatched. This CDR3 is 15 amino acids long. Germline lookup yields CDR1 LGHDT and CDR2 YNNKEL (reference sequence). The CDR3 protein is CASSQGPSGGYEQYF. DNA for the CDR3: TGTGCCAGCAGCCAAGGGCCTAGCGGGGGTTACGAGCAGTACTTC.

The chain recombines TRBV5-1 with TRBJ2-5, with TRBD1 identical over 8 bases. After removal of 0 bases from V and 5 bases from J, the junction contained 6 bases not matched to a gene. This CDR3 has 15 residues. Looked up from germline, CDR1 is SGHRS and CDR2 is YFSETQ. This CDR3 is CASSLGQGKGETQYF. The CDR3 coding sequence is TGCGCCAGCAGCTTGGGACAGGGGAAGGGGGAGACCCAGTACTTC.

The chain recombines TRBV28 with TRBJ1-5, with D uncertain. Looked up from germline, CDR1 is MDHEN and CDR2 is SYDVKM. The CDR3 consists of 15 residues. The V end was cut by 7 bases, the J end by 2 bases, with 15 bases between. The CDR3: CASKEYFIGNQPQHF. The CDR3 DNA is TGTGCCAGCAAAGAATACTTCATAGGCAATCAGCCCCAGCATTTT.

This chain connects TRBV12-5 to TRBJ2-5; D not resolved. This CDR3 contains 12 residues. The germline gives CDR1 LGHNT, CDR2 FRNRAP. The V gene lost 4 bases and the J gene lost 3 bases, with 6 bases spanning the gap. CDR3 nucleotide sequence: TGTGCTAGTGGTTACGGTAAAGAGACCCAGTACTTC. It translates to CASGYGKETQYF.

The rearrangement uses TRBV7-9 and TRBJ1-5; 11 positions agree with TRBD1. This CDR3 comprises 15 residues. Germline CDR1 is SEHNR and CDR2 is FQNEAQ (reference sequence). Trimming cost V 0 bases and J 13 bases; bases outside gene matches: 8. CDR3 in amino acids: CASSLAGTGGDYQHF. In DNA, the CDR3 is TGTGCCAGCAGCTTAGCTGGGACAGGGGGAGACTATCAGCATTTT.

The rearrangement links TRBV2 to TRBJ1-5; no firm D call. The CDR3 spans 13 residues. Germline loops: CDR1 SNHLY, CDR2 FYNNEI. Trimming took off 5 bases at V and 3 bases at J, with 8 bases between the two ends. DNA for the CDR3: TGTGCCAGCAGTCTAGATCCCAATCAGCCCCAGCATTTT. This translates into CASSLDPNQPQHF.